This T cell receptor (beta chain) was observed in a study of T cell responses to AZD1222 COVID-19 vaccine. Libraries were prepared by immunoSEQ multiplex PCR; TCRdb keeps only in-frame clonotypes and omits some of them. Of roughly 110,000 clones listed, 70% to 90% are singletons. The sample consisted of peripheral blood, taken 28 days after the second AZD1222 dose. The TCR was taken from an adult who received the AZD1222 COVID-19 vaccine.

CDR3 region: CASRILTRGGPYGETQYF. The CDR3 coding sequence is TGTGCCAGCAGGATCCTAACCCGGGGGGGCCCCTACGGAGAGACCCAGTACTTC. The chain recombines TRBV28 with TRBJ2-5, with 8 bases matching TRBD2. This CDR3 has 18 amino acids. Germline values: CDR1 MDHEN, CDR2 SYDVKM. Germline trimming cut 6 bases from V and 4 bases from J; bases unmatched to any gene: 19.